Detailed here is one T cell receptor (beta chain). Its antigen is as yet unknown. Some clones are missing from TCRdb's copy, which holds only in-frame ones; the method was immunoSEQ multiplex PCR. The sample gives 85,000 to 120,000 clones, less than 95% of which show up once; approximately 0.49% is in the top ten. The sample belongs to a study of OX40 agonist ivuxolimab in advanced cancers. Across the study: Males comprised 82.7% of the group, whose mean age was about 60 years (range 23 to 79). Study-wide findings and caveats: Low clonal expansion, among the lowest seen, marked partial responders at 0.1-3.0 mg/kg. It was not determined which antigens were specifically recognized by the peripheral T cells that had undergone clonal expansion.

V lost 3 bases and J lost 0, with 12 bases in between. This CDR3 has 16 amino acids. Germline V gene data show CDR1 as LNHDA and CDR2 as SQIVND (reference sequence). Patients with autoimmune history or systemic immunosuppression were excluded. This rearrangement joins TRBV19 to TRBJ1-5, with D perhaps TRBD1 (6 bases). The material was CD4+ or CD8+ T cells sorted from blood, obtained in a trial of the OX40 agonist ivuxolimab. The receptor's source is an adult with an advanced solid tumor such as melanoma, head and neck, liver or kidney cancer. The CDR3 DNA is TGTGCCAGTAGTATGGGCAGGGGATATAGCAATCAGCCCCAGCATTTT. This sequence encodes CASSMGRGYSNQPQHF. Using reference TRBV19 and TRBJ1-5 for the parts outside the CDR3, the full variable domain is DGGITQSPKYLFRKEGQNVTLSCEQNLNHDAMYWYRQDPGQGLRLIYYSQIVNDFQKGDIAEGYSVSREKKESFPLTVTSAQKNPTAFYLCASSMGRGYSNQPQHFGDGTRLSIL.